This T cell receptor beta chain comes out of a study of CD8 T cells in ankylosing spondylitis. Study conclusions and caveats: Matched ankylosing spondylitis synovial fluid reportedly showed significant enrichment of disease-linked clones.

Via MiXCR, TCRdb re-called the 5' RACE reads, giving one row per CDR3 protein. Of 150,000 to 200,000 distinct CDR3 sequences listed, approximately 12% are singletons. Many counts were recorded for this clonotype. The antigen remains undetermined. The CDR3 is 15 amino acids. Germline CDR1 is KGHDR and CDR2 is SFDVKD. The V end was cut by 3 bases, the J end by 4 bases, with 14 bases between. Material for sequencing was blood, either unsorted or a sorted T cell fraction (not recorded which). The sequence was obtained from a female donor with ankylosing spondylitis or in good health (not recorded which). The chain links TRBV24-1 to TRBJ1-2; tentative D call: TRBD1 (5 bases). As DNA, the CDR3 is TGTGCCACCAGTGATGGGGGGGAAAACGGCTATGGCTACACCTTC. Its protein is CATSDGGENGYGYTF.